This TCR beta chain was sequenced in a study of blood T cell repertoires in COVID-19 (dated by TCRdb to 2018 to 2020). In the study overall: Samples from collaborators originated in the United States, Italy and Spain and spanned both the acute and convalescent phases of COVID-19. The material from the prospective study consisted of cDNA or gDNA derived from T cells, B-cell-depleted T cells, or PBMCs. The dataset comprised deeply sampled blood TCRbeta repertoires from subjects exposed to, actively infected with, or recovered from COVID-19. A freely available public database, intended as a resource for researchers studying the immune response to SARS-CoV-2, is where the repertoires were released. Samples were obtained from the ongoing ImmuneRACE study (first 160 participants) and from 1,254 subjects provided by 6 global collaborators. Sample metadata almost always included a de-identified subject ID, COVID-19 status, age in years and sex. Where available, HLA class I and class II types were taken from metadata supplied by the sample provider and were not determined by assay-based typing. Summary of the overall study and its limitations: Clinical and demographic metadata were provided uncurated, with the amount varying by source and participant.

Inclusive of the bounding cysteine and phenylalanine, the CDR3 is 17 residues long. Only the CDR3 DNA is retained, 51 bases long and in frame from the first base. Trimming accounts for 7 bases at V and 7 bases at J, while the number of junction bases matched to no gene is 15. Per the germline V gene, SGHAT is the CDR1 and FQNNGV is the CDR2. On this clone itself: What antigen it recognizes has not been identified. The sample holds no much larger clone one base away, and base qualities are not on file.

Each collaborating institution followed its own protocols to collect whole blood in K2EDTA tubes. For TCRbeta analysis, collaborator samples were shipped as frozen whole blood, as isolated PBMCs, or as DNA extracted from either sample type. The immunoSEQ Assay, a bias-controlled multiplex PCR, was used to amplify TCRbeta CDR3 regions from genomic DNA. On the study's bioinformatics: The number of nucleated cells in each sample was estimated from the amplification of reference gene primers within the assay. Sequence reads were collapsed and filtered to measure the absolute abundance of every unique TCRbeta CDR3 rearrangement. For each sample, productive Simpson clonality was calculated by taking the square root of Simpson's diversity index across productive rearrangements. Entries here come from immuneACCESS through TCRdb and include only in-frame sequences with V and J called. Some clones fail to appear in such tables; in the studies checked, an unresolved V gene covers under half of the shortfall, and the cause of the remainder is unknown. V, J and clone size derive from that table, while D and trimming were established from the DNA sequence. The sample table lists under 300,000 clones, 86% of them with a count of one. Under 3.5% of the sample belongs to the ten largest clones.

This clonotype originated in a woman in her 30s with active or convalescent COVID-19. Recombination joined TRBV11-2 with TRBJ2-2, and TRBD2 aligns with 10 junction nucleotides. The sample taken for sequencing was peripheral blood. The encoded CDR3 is CASIHRLAGALSGELFF. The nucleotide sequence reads TGTGCCAGCATCCACCGGCTAGCGGGGGCCTTGAGCGGGGAGCTGTTTTTT.